Listed here is a single TCR beta chain. Its antigen is currently unknown. CDR1 is WNHNN, CDR2 SYGVQD, per germline (reference sequence). Trimming left V 8 bases short and J 3 bases short, with 20 bases between. The CDR3 is 15 amino acids. This sample stems from a study of T cell responses to AZD1222 COVID-19 vaccine. Using immunoSEQ multiplex PCR, the repertoire was profiled, and TCRdb retains in-frame clones only, with some absent. The sample records roughly 160,000 clones, more than 75% being singletons. Findings of the study overall: Sampled repertoires all dated from after the peak T cell response. White British ancestry dominated among donors, who included more females, and clonal diversity was possibly underestimated.

The source material was peripheral blood, sampled 28 days after the second AZD1222 dose. V and J are TRBV10-1 and TRBJ2-7; possible D gene TRBD2, 7 bases. The TCR sequence derives from an adult who received the AZD1222 COVID-19 vaccine. CDR3 coding DNA: TGCGCCAGCCCGTTTCGGGGGGCTCGGCACTACGAGCAGTACTTC. It specifies CASPFRGARHYEQYF.